What follows describes a single TCR beta chain. The antigen is undetermined. The sample belongs to a study of shared clonotypes between healthy human individuals. About the research overall: The donors, two women and a few men, were aged 18 to 49.

An even split of each subset's genomic DNA across several immunoSEQ plates was performed. Some clones are missing from TCRdb's copy, which holds only in-frame ones; the method was immunoSEQ multiplex PCR. The data show approximately 740,000 clones, 80% to 95% seen once. J lost 0 bases, V lost 4 bases, and 7 bases had no gene match. This CDR3 comprises 16 residues. CDR1 and CDR2 (germline): SGHDT, YYEEEE. In the naive CD8 group, cells lacked CD45RO and were positively selected for CCR7, so terminally differentiated effector memory CD45RA+ cells were left out. Study results and limitations: What limited the represented genetic and exposure-history diversity was the small number of donors.

Sequencing used naive CD8+ T cells sorted from blood. The rearrangement links TRBV5-6 to TRBJ2-1; 7 bases map to TRBD1. The clonotype was recovered from a man younger than 45 in good health. CDR3 sequence: CASSELTGSSYNEQFF. In DNA form, the CDR3 reads TGTGCCAGCAGCGAATTGACAGGGAGCTCCTACAATGAGCAGTTCTTC.